These T cell receptor beta chains were read from a single sample in a study of T-cell reconstitution after alpha-beta-depleted transplantation in children. TCRdb passed the PCR reads through MiXCR, listing each CDR3 protein once. The sample comprises more than 400,000 distinct CDR3 sequences, about 40% of which are singletons, and roughly a quarter rests with the top ten. Specimen: PBMCs, collected before TCRalphabeta/CD19-depleted stem cell transplant. The receptor source for this set is a girl aged 2 to 10 with aplastic anemia, due to receive a stem cell transplant. Both conserved end residues are trimmed from each CDR3. Only part of the rows carry a size: once, few, many, or a class if the clone is expanded.

CDR3aa: ASSGTSGFYEQY
v_gene: TRBV21-1
abundance: -

CDR3aa: ASRDSGRSAYEQY
v_gene: TRBV27
abundance: -

CDR3aa: ASSQDRTSSGNTIY
v_gene: TRBV3-1
abundance: many

CDR3aa: SARGGTESSYNEQF
v_gene: TRBV20-1
abundance: -

CDR3aa: ASSRGQIYGYT
v_gene: TRBV7-2
abundance: -

CDR3aa: SARTLDGNTEAF
v_gene: TRBV20-1
abundance: few

CDR3aa: ASSRDEGATNEKLF
v_gene: TRBV6-1
abundance: few

CDR3aa: ASSSRGTTSYEQY
v_gene: TRBV7-2
abundance: -

CDR3aa: ASSAGLEMETQY
v_gene: TRBV10-2
abundance: -

CDR3aa: ASRGIPSYEQY
v_gene: TRBV5-1
abundance: -

CDR3aa: ASSQRGQRERNIQY
v_gene: TRBV3-1
abundance: -

CDR3aa: ASRPTYRGANYGYT
v_gene: TRBV7-9
abundance: -

CDR3aa: SARDSHSSYNEQF
v_gene: TRBV20-1
abundance: few

CDR3aa: ASSLERGRQTQY
v_gene: TRBV12-3/TRBV12-4
abundance: -

CDR3aa: ASSLEEDKVQF
v_gene: TRBV6-5
abundance: many

CDR3aa: ASSLALGAAYEQY
v_gene: TRBV5-5
abundance: -

CDR3aa: ASSLGGGTATGELF
v_gene: TRBV5-1
abundance: few

CDR3aa: ASSQDGRESDTQY
v_gene: TRBV4-2
abundance: -

CDR3aa: SASPGQGALGETQY
v_gene: TRBV20-1
abundance: -

CDR3aa: SASSGRDSEQF
v_gene: TRBV20-1
abundance: -

CDR3aa: SVTDPIGTGRTSTDTQY
v_gene: TRBV29-1
abundance: few

CDR3aa: ASSLGRQGPTGELF
v_gene: TRBV7-3
abundance: -

CDR3aa: ASSPRAGPYEQY
v_gene: TRBV4-2
abundance: few

CDR3aa: ASSDLNYGYT
v_gene: TRBV5-6
abundance: -

CDR3aa: ASSRGLDRNTQY
v_gene: TRBV14
abundance: -

CDR3aa: ASSLISQGPYNEQF
v_gene: TRBV7-9
abundance: many

CDR3aa: SALHPRQGASETQY
v_gene: TRBV20-1
abundance: -

CDR3aa: AISEISGSPGELF
v_gene: TRBV10-3
abundance: many

CDR3aa: ASSSARGVTANEQF
v_gene: TRBV7-2
abundance: many

CDR3aa: ASRLADSSDTQY
v_gene: TRBV10-2
abundance: -

CDR3aa: TSSPHGTKNIQY
v_gene: TRBV1
abundance: -

CDR3aa: ASSTGTGGNLNSYEQY
v_gene: TRBV18
abundance: -

CDR3aa: ASRRPSSYEQY
v_gene: TRBV28
abundance: -